This T cell receptor (beta chain) originates from a study of cytomegalovirus exposure and HLA in healthy donors. Study-wide results and limits: As a later analysis revealed, most CMV-associated TCR beta chains appeared HLA-restricted. As was reported, the HLA-A and HLA-B alleles of most subjects were accurately predicted from TCR beta sequences. Data from an earlier analysis indicated that most TCR beta V segments were productive either about 87% or about 30% of the time.

Notes on this clone: The antigen remains unidentified.

PCR used 60 Vbeta primers and 13 Jbeta primers. Sequencing used immunoSEQ multiplex PCR; TCRdb keeps in-frame clones, though not all of them. The sample lists fewer than 150,000 clones; more than 70% were seen once. V was clipped by 0 bases and J by 4 bases, with 18 bases between them. CDR1 is LGHNA, CDR2 YSLEER, per germline. The CDR3 is made up of 18 amino acids. The sequence derives from a man in his fifties or sixties in good health and CMV-seronegative. The material sequenced was PBMCs. V usage is TRBV4-3 and J usage is TRBJ1-4; possible D gene TRBD1, 6 bases. CDR3 nucleotides: TGCGCCAGCAGCCAAGATTTGTCGCCGGGGGGCCTTAATGAAAAACTGTTTTTT. Amino acids: CASSQDLSPGGLNEKLFF.